The 19 T cell receptor beta chains in this list originate from one sample, sequenced in a study of T cell responses to AZD1222 COVID-19 vaccine. TCRdb's table, derived via immunoSEQ multiplex PCR, lists solely in-frame clones and lacks some. Among fewer than 130,000 clones listed, 85% to 90% were seen once. The specimen comprised peripheral blood, sampled 28 days after the second AZD1222 dose. The receptor set was obtained from an adult who received the AZD1222 COVID-19 vaccine.

V usage is TRBV5-1 and J usage is TRBJ1-1, with 9 bases identical to TRBD1. Germline V CDR1 and CDR2: SGHRS, YFSETQ. The CDR3 has 13 residues. Germline trimming cut 4 bases from V and 7 bases from J; bases unmatched to any gene: 5. CDR3 sequence: CASSEGQGIEAFF. DNA for the CDR3: TGCGCCAGCAGCGAGGGACAGGGAATTGAAGCTTTCTTT.

The gene calls are TRBV11-2 and TRBJ2-7; TRBD1 agrees at 7 bases. Germline CDR1 and CDR2: SGHAT and FQNNGV. V shed 4 bases, J shed 4 bases, and the junction held 10 bases outside the gene matches. This CDR3 has 15 residues. The CDR3 region has the DNA TGTGCCAGCAGCTACGTGACAGGGCCCTCTTACGAGCAGTACTTC. It codes for CASSYVTGPSYEQYF.

The J gene is TRBJ2-2, the V gene TRBV5-1, with 9 bases identical to TRBD2. After removal of 0 bases from V and 5 bases from J, the junction contained 5 bases not matched to a gene. The CDR3 sequence is 16 residues long. Germline V gives CDR1 SGHRS, CDR2 YFSETQ. The CDR3: CASSLVAGVNTGELFF. Written as DNA, the CDR3 is TGCGCCAGCAGCTTGGTAGCGGGAGTAAATACCGGGGAGCTGTTTTTT.

The chain uses TRBV25-1 and TRBJ2-3; TRBD1 matches at 7 bases. The CDR3 sequence is 15 residues long. CDR1 MGHDK and CDR2 SYGVNS come from the germline V gene. After removal of 1 base from V and 3 bases from J, the junction contained 4 bases not matched to a gene. The DNA of the CDR3 is TGTGCCAGCAGTGAATTTGAGGGGGCTACAGATACGCAGTATTTT. Amino acids: CASSEFEGATDTQYF.

The V call is TRBV10-3, the J call TRBJ2-1; D unclear. This CDR3 is 11 amino acids long. V was clipped by 4 bases and J by 8 bases, with 6 bases between them. Germline CDR1 and CDR2: ENHRY and SYGVKD. The CDR3 DNA follows: TGTGCCATCAGTGCGGCCGATGAGCAGTTCTTC. Its protein product is CAISAADEQFF.

This clone has just one count. The V and J genes are TRBV29-1 and TRBJ1-2; tentatively, D is TRBD1 (5 bases). CDR1 and CDR2 from the germline V gene are SQVTM and ANQGSEA. With 0 bases removed from V and 5 bases from J, the gap between germline ends came to 10 bases. This CDR3 is 13 amino acids long. CDR3 sequence: CSVEDPGRYGYTF. DNA of the CDR3: TGCAGCGTTGAAGATCCAGGGCGGTATGGCTACACCTTC.

V and J are TRBV28 and TRBJ1-6; 7 bases match TRBD1. The V and J ends lost 5 bases and 8 bases, in that order; junction bases with no gene match: 12. This CDR3 is built from 16 residues. From germline, CDR1 is MDHEN and CDR2 SYDVKM. CDR3 residues: CASSSPTGFGHSPLHF. In nucleotides, the CDR3 is TGTGCCAGCAGTAGTCCGACAGGGTTCGGGCATTCACCCCTCCACTTT. Full variable domain (missing parts from reference TRBV28 and TRBJ1-6): DVKVTQSSRYLVKRTGEKVFLECVQDMDHENMFWYRQDPGLGLRLIYFSYDVKMKEKGDIPEGYSVSREKKERFSLILESASTNQTSMYLCASSSPTGFGHSPLHFGNGTRLTVT.

This clone was recorded only once. The V call is TRBV19, the J call TRBJ1-2; D is perhaps TRBD1 (5 bases). The CDR3 runs to 15 residues. The ends were cut back, 4 bases at V and 6 bases at J, with 18 bases in the middle. CDR1 is LNHDA and CDR2 is SQIVND in the germline V gene (reference sequence). CDR3 in amino acids: CASSNYRGSPDGYTF. CDR3 in DNA: TGTGCCAGTAGTAATTATCGGGGGAGCCCAGATGGCTACACCTTC.

The V gene is TRBV5-4, the J gene TRBJ1-4, with a weak D call TRBD1 (5 bases). This CDR3 has 17 amino acids. Germline V lookup: CDR1 SGHNT, CDR2 YYREEE (reference sequence). V lost 2 bases, J lost 8 bases, and 22 bases lay in between. CDR3 DNA: TGTGCCAGCAGCTTACGTTTCGGGGGAGCTCTGGACGAAAAACTGTTTTTT. It codes for CASSLRFGGALDEKLFF.

J is TRBJ1-4 and V is TRBV30; weak D call: TRBD1 (6 bases). Trimming pared 2 bases from V and 8 bases from J, leaving 18 bases between. The CDR3 contains 15 residues. The germline V gene has CDR1 GTSNPN and CDR2 SVGIG (reference sequence). The CDR3 here is CAWSTEQGRGEKLFF. DNA of the CDR3: TGTGCCTGGAGTACCGAGCAGGGAAGGGGGGAAAAACTGTTTTTT.

J is TRBJ2-3 and V is TRBV7-3; D gene uncertain. Germline lookup yields CDR1 SGHTA and CDR2 FQGTGA. The CDR3 runs 13 residues. V was pared by 4 bases and J by 2 bases, with 7 bases between. In nucleotides, the CDR3 is TGTGCCAGCAGCTCAACAAACACAGATACGCAGTATTTT. Protein: CASSSTNTDTQYF.

CDR3 DNA: TGCGCCAGCAGCCAAGATCTCCGGCAGGGGCCACGAAAAAGTACCGGGGAGCTGTTTTTT. Its translation: CASSQDLRQGPRKSTGELFF. This chain connects TRBV4-1 to TRBJ2-2; D possibly corresponds to TRBD1 (6 bases). CDR1 and CDR2 (germline): MGHRA, YSYEKL. V shed 0 bases and J shed 5 bases, with 25 bases lying between them. The CDR3 has 20 amino acids.

The V and J genes are TRBV28 and TRBJ1-5; D remains ambiguous. The CDR3 consists of 13 residues. Germline V gene sequence: CDR1 MDHEN, CDR2 SYDVKM. The V and J ends lost 5 bases and 5 bases respectively, with 10 bases between them. CDR3 residues: CASSRGVDQPQHF. The CDR3 DNA is TGTGCCAGCAGTCGAGGAGTAGATCAGCCCCAGCATTTT.

This clone was found a few times. This sequence joins TRBV30 and TRBJ1-2, with D unresolved. Looked up from germline, CDR1 is GTSNPN and CDR2 is SVGIG (reference sequence). The V and J ends lost 1 base and 4 bases respectively, with 7 bases between them. The CDR3 has 12 residues. The CDR3 loop reads CAWSGFSYGYTF. The CDR3 region has the DNA TGTGCCTGGAGTGGTTTTTCCTATGGCTACACCTTC.

V gene TRBV4-1 combines with J gene TRBJ1-1, with 7 positions matching TRBD1. V was pared by 4 bases and J by 2 bases, with 7 bases of the junction left unmatched. This CDR3 region has 15 residues. Germline lookup yields CDR1 MGHRA and CDR2 YSYEKL. Here the CDR3 reads CASSPSGTANTEAFF. For the CDR3, the DNA is TGCGCCAGCAGCCCCTCCGGGACAGCCAACACTGAAGCTTTCTTT.

This chain links TRBV5-1 with TRBJ2-6; D is possibly TRBD1 (5 bases). V was clipped by 2 bases and J by 3 bases, with 12 bases between them. CDR3 length equals 16 residues. Germline lookup yields CDR1 SGHRS and CDR2 YFSETQ. The CDR3 bases are TGCGCCAGCAGCTTACACAGGAATAATGGGGCCAACGTCCTGACTTTC. Its protein is CASSLHRNNGANVLTF.

CDR3: CASIKGQVPGTEAFF. CDR3 sequence (DNA): TGTGCCAGCATTAAGGGACAGGTGCCTGGGACTGAAGCTTTCTTT. The rearrangement uses TRBV6-5 and TRBJ1-1; TRBD1 matches at 8 bases. Trimming took 7 bases from V and 5 from J; bases not matched to a gene: 12. Germline CDR1 is MNHEY and CDR2 is SVGAGI. This CDR3 is 15 amino acids long.

The V call is TRBV3-1 (or the pseudogene TRBV3-2), the J call TRBJ1-6, with TRBD1 matching 8 bases. With V trimmed by 4 bases and J by 8 bases, 7 bases remained unmatched. From germline, CDR1 is LGHDT and CDR2 YNNKEL (reference sequence). The CDR3 is 15 residues long. CDR3 sequence: CASSRGQAGYSPLHF. In nucleotides, the CDR3 is TGTGCCAGCAGCCGGGGACAGGCGGGCTATTCACCCCTCCACTTT.

The chain couples TRBV30 to TRBJ2-7, with TRBD2 matching 10 bases. The germline gives CDR1 GTSNPN, CDR2 SVGIG (reference sequence). V trimming: 5 bases; J trimming: 5 bases; junction bases outside the gene matches: 6. This CDR3 region has 13 residues. The CDR3 DNA is TGTGCCTGGCAGCGGGAGGGCCTGGACGAGCAGTACTTC. Its protein product is CAWQREGLDEQYF.